This T cell receptor beta chain was sequenced in a study of regulatory T cells. Primers: 52 TRBV forward and 13 TRBJ reverse. Assay: immunoSEQ multiplex PCR; the TCRdb copy retains only in-frame clones and omits some. The repertoire consists of about 34,000 clones, with 93% occurring once and the leading ten covering over 0.8%. Turning to this clone: Its antigen is as yet unknown.

Regulatory (CD25-high CD127-low) and conventional (CD25-low CD127-high) CD4+ T cells were sorted separately. Notes on the study in general: In CD3G-deficient patients, conventional CD4+ T cells were enriched for hydrophobic CDR3 residues at positions 6 and 7. Patient repertoires had restricted TRB V-J pairs and skewed V and J usage, most in Tregs.

This CDR3 contains 11 residues. Trimming took 5 bases from V and 6 from J, leaving 8 bases between them. Germline V CDR1 and CDR2: MDHEN, SYDVKM. The V and J genes are TRBV28 and TRBJ2-7; D remains unclear. The sample was conventional CD4+ T cells sorted from blood. This clonotype originated in a child between 2 and 9 years old with CD3G deficiency. Here the CDR3 reads CASSTYSEQYF. As DNA, the CDR3 is TGTGCCAGCAGTACCTACAGCGAGCAGTACTTC.